This entry features one TCR beta chain sequence. Its cognate antigen is unknown. The sample comes from a study of T cell responses to AZD1222 COVID-19 vaccine. Study-level information: Second-dose intervals near 4 or 12 weeks were combined. Study-wide findings and caveats: Receipt of two AZD1222 doses was followed by a rise in Spike-specific TCR breadth and depth. CD4 TCRs linked to vaccination spanned spike, dominating at 160-218 and 743-854. Clonal diversity may have been underestimated in mostly white British donors.

Trimming left V 7 bases short and J 2 bases short, with 16 bases between. CDR1 and CDR2 from the germline V gene are MDHEN and SYDVKM. The CDR3 extends over 15 amino acids. The data were produced by immunoSEQ multiplex PCR, yet TCRdb's version contains in-frame clones alone and is incomplete. The table includes approximately 88,000 clones, about 91% detected once. The chain couples TRBV28 to TRBJ2-3, with D perhaps given as TRBD1 or TRBD2 (5 bases each). The source of this sequence is an adult in good health. The starting material was peripheral blood, obtained on day 0 of AZD1222 vaccination. CDR3 loop: CASTPTGTITDTQYF. The CDR3 nucleotides read TGTGCCAGCACACCGACCGGGACCATCACAGATACGCAGTATTTT.